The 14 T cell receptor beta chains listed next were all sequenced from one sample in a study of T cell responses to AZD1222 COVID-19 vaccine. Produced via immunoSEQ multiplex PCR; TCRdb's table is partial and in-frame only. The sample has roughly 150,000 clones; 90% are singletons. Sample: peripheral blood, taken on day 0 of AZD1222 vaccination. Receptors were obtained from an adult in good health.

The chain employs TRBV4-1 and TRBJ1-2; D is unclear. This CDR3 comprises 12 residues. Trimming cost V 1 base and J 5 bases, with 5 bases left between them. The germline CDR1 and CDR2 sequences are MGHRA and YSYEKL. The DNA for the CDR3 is TGCGCCAGCAGCCAAGGGGCGTATGGCTACACCTTC. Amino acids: CASSQGAYGYTF.

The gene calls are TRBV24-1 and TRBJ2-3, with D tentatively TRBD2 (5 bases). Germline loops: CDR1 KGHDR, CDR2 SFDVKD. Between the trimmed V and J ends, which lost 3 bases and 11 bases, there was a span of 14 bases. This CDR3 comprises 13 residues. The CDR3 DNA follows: TGTGCCACCAGTGATACGGGGTCCTATAGGCAGTATTTT. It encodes CATSDTGSYRQYF.

The CDR3 region is CASSLGRVYGYTF. DNA for the CDR3: TGTGCCAGCAGCTTAGGCAGGGTCTATGGCTACACCTTC. This chain links TRBV11-2 with TRBJ1-2; D perhaps matches TRBD1 (5 bases). The CDR3 is made up of 13 amino acids. Germline V gives CDR1 SGHAT, CDR2 FQNNGV. With 1 base removed from V and 4 bases from J, the gap between germline ends came to 7 bases.

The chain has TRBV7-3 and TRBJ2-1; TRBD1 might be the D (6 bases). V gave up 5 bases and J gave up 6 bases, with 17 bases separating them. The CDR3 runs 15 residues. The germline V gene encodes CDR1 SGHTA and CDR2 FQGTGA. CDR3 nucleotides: TGTGCCAGCAGCCCAAGGGGGTTTCCTGGCAATGAGCAGTTCTTC. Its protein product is CASSPRGFPGNEQFF.

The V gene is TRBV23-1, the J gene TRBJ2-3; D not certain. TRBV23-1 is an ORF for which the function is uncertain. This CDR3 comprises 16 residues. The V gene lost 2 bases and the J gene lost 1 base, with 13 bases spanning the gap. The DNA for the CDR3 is TGCGCCAGCAGTCAACGGCCCACCCAGGGCACAGATACGCAGTATTTT. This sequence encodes CASSQRPTQGTDTQYF.

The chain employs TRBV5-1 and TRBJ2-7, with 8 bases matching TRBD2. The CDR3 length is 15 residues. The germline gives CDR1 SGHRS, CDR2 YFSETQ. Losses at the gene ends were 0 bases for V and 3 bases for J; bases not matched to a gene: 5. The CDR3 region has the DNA TGCGCCAGCAGCTTGGATCCGGGGGGGATCTACGAGCAGTACTTC. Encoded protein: CASSLDPGGIYEQYF.

This CDR3 reads CASSFGEGAYNEQFF. The CDR3 coding sequence is TGTGCCAGCAGCTTCGGGGAGGGCGCCTACAATGAGCAGTTCTTC. The V and J genes are TRBV7-7 and TRBJ2-1, with 7 bases fitting TRBD2. J lost 2 bases, V lost 3 bases, and 4 bases had no gene match. The CDR3 spans 15 residues. CDR1 SSHAT and CDR2 FNYEAQ come from the germline V gene (reference sequence).

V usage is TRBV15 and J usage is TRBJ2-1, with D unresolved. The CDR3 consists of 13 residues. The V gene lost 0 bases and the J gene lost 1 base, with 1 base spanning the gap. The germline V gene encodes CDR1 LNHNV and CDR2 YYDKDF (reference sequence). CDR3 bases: TGTGCCACCAGCAGAGAGTCCTACAATGAGCAGTTCTTC. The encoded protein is CATSRESYNEQFF.

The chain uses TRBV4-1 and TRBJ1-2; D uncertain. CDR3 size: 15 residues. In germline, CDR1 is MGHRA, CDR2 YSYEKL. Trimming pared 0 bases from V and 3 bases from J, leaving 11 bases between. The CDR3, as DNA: TGCGCCAGCAGCCAAGATTTCGGGCAGGACTATGGCTACACCTTC. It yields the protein CASSQDFGQDYGYTF.

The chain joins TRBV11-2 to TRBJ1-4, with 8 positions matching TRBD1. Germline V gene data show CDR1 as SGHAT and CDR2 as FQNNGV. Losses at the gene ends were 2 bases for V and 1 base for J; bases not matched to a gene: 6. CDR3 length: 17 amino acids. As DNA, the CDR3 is TGTGCCAGCAGCTTACACCAGGGGGCGCGAACTAATGAAAAACTGTTTTTT. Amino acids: CASSLHQGARTNEKLFF.

The CDR3 spells CASSQGGLHRYNEQFF. CDR3 DNA sequence: TGTGCCAGCAGCCAAGGGGGGCTGCACCGTTACAATGAGCAGTTCTTC. The genes are TRBV3-1 (or the pseudogene TRBV3-2) and TRBJ2-1, with D perhaps matching TRBD1 (6 bases). This CDR3 region has 16 residues. The germline CDR1 and CDR2 sequences are LGHDT and YNNKEL (reference sequence). V was trimmed by 1 base and J by 4 bases, leaving 14 bases between them.

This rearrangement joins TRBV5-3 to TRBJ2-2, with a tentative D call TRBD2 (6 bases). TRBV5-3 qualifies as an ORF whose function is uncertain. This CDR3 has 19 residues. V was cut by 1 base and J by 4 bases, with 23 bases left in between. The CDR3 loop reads CARSLKAGTDPGGTGELFF. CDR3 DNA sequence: TGTGCCAGAAGCTTGAAAGCGGGTACTGATCCCGGGGGCACCGGGGAGCTGTTTTTT.

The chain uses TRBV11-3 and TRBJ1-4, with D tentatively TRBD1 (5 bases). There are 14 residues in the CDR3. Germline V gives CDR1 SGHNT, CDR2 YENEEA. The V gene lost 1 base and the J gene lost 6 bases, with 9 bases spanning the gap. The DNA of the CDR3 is TGTGCCAGCAGCTTAGCGACAGCGTATGAAAAACTGTTTTTT. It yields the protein CASSLATAYEKLFF.

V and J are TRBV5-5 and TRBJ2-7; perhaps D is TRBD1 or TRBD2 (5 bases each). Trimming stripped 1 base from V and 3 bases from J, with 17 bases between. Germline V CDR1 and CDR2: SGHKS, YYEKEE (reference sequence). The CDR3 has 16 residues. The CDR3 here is CASSLLAYRDGYEQYF. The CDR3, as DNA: TGTGCCAGCAGCTTGCTCGCCTACCGGGACGGCTACGAGCAGTACTTC.